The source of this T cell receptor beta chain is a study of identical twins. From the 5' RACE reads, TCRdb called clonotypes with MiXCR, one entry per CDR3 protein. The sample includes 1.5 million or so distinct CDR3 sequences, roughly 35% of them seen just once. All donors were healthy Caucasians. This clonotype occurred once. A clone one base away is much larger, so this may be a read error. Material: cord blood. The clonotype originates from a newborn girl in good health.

As DNA, the CDR3 is TGCGCCAGCAGCTTGGCAGCAGGGATGAGCACTGAAGCTTTCTTT. It translates to CASSLAAGMSTEAFF. This chain joins TRBV5-1 and TRBJ1-1; the D gene is possibly TRBD1 (5 bases). V was cut by 0 bases and J by 4 bases, with 13 bases left in between. The CDR3 is 15 residues long. The germline CDR1 and CDR2 sequences are SGHRS and YFSETQ.